Sequencing of this T cell receptor (beta chain) was carried out in a study of beta chain features in type 1 diabetes. Study-level information: The patient and healthy donor groups were comparable for age, gender and cell yields. In all, around 110,000,000 sorted cells from all samples were analyzed. Study-level results: There was no resolution here of whether HLA type influences TCRB rearrangement. When cDNA is sequenced, cells with high TCR expression could be over-represented.

About this clone: Antigen specificity is unknown.

cDNA synthesis used the whole RNA isolate, giving expressed TCRB sequences. Only in-frame clones appear in the TCRdb table, and some are missing; sequencing was by immunoSEQ multiplex PCR. The sample has some 270,000 clones, roughly 13% seen once. The CDR3 contains 14 residues. Germline-derived CDR1 and CDR2 are SGDLS and YYNGEE. Trimming stripped 0 bases from V and 7 bases from J, with 10 bases between. Sequences were obtained from naive CD4+ T cells from blood. The genes are TRBV9 and TRBJ2-2; D may be TRBD2 (6 bases). This TCR was sampled from a woman in her forties in good health. CDR3 in DNA: TGTGCCAGCAGCGTAGGGGGGGAATTCGGGGAGCTGTTTTTT. It yields the protein CASSVGGEFGELFF.